This TCR beta chain was observed in a study of technical replicates of blood from a handful of donors. Here immunoSEQ multiplex PCR was the method, and the copy in TCRdb shows in-frame clones only, minus some. In the table there are about 73,000 clones, 90% to 95% of which are singletons. V was trimmed by 10 bases and J by 0 bases, leaving 15 bases between them. Germline assignment: CDR1 SNHLY and CDR2 FYNNEI. The CDR3 has 14 residues. The V gene is TRBV2, the J gene TRBJ1-1, with D perhaps TRBD1 (6 bases). The sequencing input was T cells isolated from PBMCs. The clonotype originates from a human donor in good health. The CDR3 region has the DNA TGTGCCACGGACAGTAGCCTCATGAACACTGAAGCTTTCTTT. This sequence encodes CATDSSLMNTEAFF.